The 21 T cell receptor beta chains presented below share a single source sample, sequenced in a study of OX40 agonist ivuxolimab in advanced cancers. Sequencing used immunoSEQ multiplex PCR; TCRdb keeps in-frame clones, though not all of them. This sample yields 63,000 or so clones, of which roughly 80% are seen a single time; 1.1% belongs to the top ten. The sequenced sample was CD4+ or CD8+ T cells sorted from blood, obtained in a trial of the OX40 agonist ivuxolimab. The receptors were sampled from an adult with an advanced solid tumor such as melanoma, head and neck, liver or kidney cancer.

V usage is TRBV7-2 and J usage is TRBJ2-7, with a weak D call TRBD2 (6 bases). The V end was cut by 5 bases, the J end by 2 bases, with 13 bases between. The CDR3 totals 14 residues. Germline V CDR1 and CDR2: SGHTA, FQGNSA. The CDR3 sequence is CASSRGGGAYEQYF. Written as DNA, the CDR3 is TGTGCCAGCAGCCGCGGAGGCGGGGCCTACGAGCAGTACTTC.

V and J are TRBV5-1 and TRBJ2-7; D not certain. Germline V CDR1 and CDR2: SGHRS, YFSETQ. V was trimmed by 4 bases and J by 2 bases, leaving 13 bases between them. This CDR3 is 14 amino acids long. CDR3 nucleotides: TGCGCCAGCAGCCCGGCCCCCCCCACCTACGAGCAGTACTTC. Translated: CASSPAPPTYEQYF.

This sequence joins TRBV6-6 and TRBJ1-4; D gene unclear. Trimming left V 5 bases short and J 7 bases short, with 20 bases between. This CDR3 contains 16 residues. Germline CDR1 and CDR2: MNHNY and SVGAGI (reference sequence). CDR3 sequence (DNA): TGTGCCAGCAGTACCGCAAACGCCACCCCGGGTGAAAAACTGTTTTTT. This codes for CASSTANATPGEKLFF.

This chain joins TRBV6-1 and TRBJ1-3; no clear D gene. CDR3 size: 14 residues. Trimming removed 5 bases at V and 0 bases at J, with 8 bases between. Per germline, CDR1 MNHNS and CDR2 SASEGT. The chain's CDR3 is CASSPNSSGNTIYF. CDR3 DNA: TGTGCCAGCAGTCCGAACAGCTCTGGAAACACCATATATTTT.

This chain connects TRBV7-6 to TRBJ2-7, with 13 positions matching TRBD2. The CDR3 runs to 20 residues. The V gene's germline CDR1 is SGHVS and CDR2 FNYEAQ. With V trimmed by 5 bases and J by 1 base, 17 bases remained unmatched. The CDR3 nucleotides read TGTGCCAGCAGCGTAAGGCCTTCAGTTGGGACTAGCGGGGAATCCTACGAGCAGTACTTC. Translation gives CASSVRPSVGTSGESYEQYF.

This chain uses TRBV7-2 with TRBJ1-4; tentatively, D is TRBD1 (5 bases). Trimming took off 7 bases at V and 0 bases at J, with 21 bases between the two ends. Germline-derived CDR1 and CDR2 are SGHTA and FQGNSA. The CDR3 consists of 18 residues. CDR3 DNA sequence: TGTGCCAGCACCCAGGGTTTACGCTCTTCCGCAACTAATGAAAAACTGTTTTTT. Its protein product is CASTQGLRSSATNEKLFF.

V gene TRBV5-1 combines with J gene TRBJ2-5; 8 bases are shared with TRBD1. Germline assignment: CDR1 SGHRS and CDR2 YFSETQ. V shed 6 bases and J 2 bases; nucleotides not matched to a gene: 9. This CDR3 comprises 15 residues. CDR3 protein: CASKAGTGGQETQYF. In DNA form, the CDR3 reads TGCGCCAGCAAGGCGGGGACAGGTGGACAAGAGACCCAGTACTTC.

V is TRBV29-1 and J is TRBJ1-1, with 7 bases lining up with TRBD1. The CDR3 totals 15 residues. The V gene end was trimmed by 6 bases and the J gene end by 1 base; junction bases not matched to a gene: 11. CDR1 is SQVTM and CDR2 is ANQGSEA in the germline V gene. CDR3 residues: CSVGGTGQQNTEAFF. Here the CDR3 DNA reads TGCAGCGTGGGCGGTACGGGACAGCAGAACACTGAAGCTTTCTTT.

The chain uses TRBV7-8 and TRBJ1-1, with D unresolved. This CDR3 is 15 amino acids long. The V gene's germline CDR1 is SGHVS and CDR2 FQNEAQ. V lost 1 base and J 1 base, leaving 10 bases between the germline ends. This CDR3 is CASSLVSLRNTEAFF. CDR3 DNA: TGTGCCAGCAGCTTAGTGTCGCTGCGGAACACTGAAGCTTTCTTT.

The chain is built from TRBV18 and TRBJ1-4; no reliable D call. Germline V gene data show CDR1 as KGHSH and CDR2 as LQKENI. Trimming left V 2 bases short and J 8 bases short, with 9 bases between. This CDR3 region has 13 residues. CDR3 nucleotides: TGTGCCAGCTCACCAGGTCTAGGGGAAAAACTGTTTTTT. Protein sequence: CASSPGLGEKLFF.

By proportion, this clone is medium-sized. The chain links TRBV4-1 to TRBJ1-4; D perhaps matches TRBD1 (6 bases). Between the trimmed V and J ends, which lost 1 base and 10 bases, there was a span of 13 bases. Per germline, CDR1 MGHRA and CDR2 YSYEKL. The length of the CDR3 is 14 residues. CDR3 coding DNA: TGCGCCAGCAGCCAAGTGGGGATAGGGGGAAAACTGTTTTTT. Amino acid sequence: CASSQVGIGGKLFF.

In DNA, the CDR3 is TGTGCCAGCAACGCGGGCAGCTTACTGTTTTTT. Translation: CASNAGSLLFF. J is TRBJ1-4 and V is TRBV6-1; D call uncertain. Germline assignment: CDR1 MNHNS and CDR2 SASEGT. V was pared by 7 bases and J by 13 bases, with 13 bases between. The CDR3 is 11 amino acids.

This clone was observed once. V and J are TRBV7-2 and TRBJ2-1; D possibly corresponds to TRBD1 (5 bases). The CDR3 has 16 amino acids. Trimming left V 2 bases short and J 6 bases short, with 17 bases between. CDR1 is SGHTA and CDR2 is FQGNSA in the germline V gene. The CDR3 DNA follows: TGTGCCAGCAGCTTACGCGATGGGGCAGAATCCAATGAGCAGTTCTTC. Its protein is CASSLRDGAESNEQFF.

The chain uses TRBV30 and TRBJ2-3; 8 nucleotides match TRBD1. This CDR3 has 15 amino acids. The V gene end was trimmed by 2 bases and the J gene end by 2 bases; junction bases not matched to a gene: 6. Germline V gene data show CDR1 as GTSNPN and CDR2 as SVGIG (reference sequence). This CDR3 reads CAWSSGQGPTDTQYF. CDR3 DNA sequence: TGTGCCTGGAGTTCCGGACAGGGACCCACAGATACGCAGTATTTT.

This clone was observed a handful of times. This rearrangement joins TRBV30 to TRBJ1-3; 7 bases line up with TRBD1. V shed 6 bases and J 0 bases; nucleotides not matched to a gene: 5. Germline V gives CDR1 GTSNPN, CDR2 SVGIG (reference sequence). The CDR3 extends over 14 amino acids. The CDR3 sequence: CACRRDSSGNTIYF. The CDR3 coding sequence is TGTGCCTGCCGCCGGGACAGCTCTGGAAACACCATATATTTT.

The genes are TRBV13 and TRBJ1-5; a weak D match, TRBD1 (5 bases). CDR1 is PRHDT and CDR2 is FYEKMQ in the germline V gene (reference sequence). This CDR3 has 12 amino acids. V lost 6 bases to trimming and J lost 9 bases, with 12 bases between them. The CDR3 protein is CASRLSGGPQHF. The CDR3 DNA reads TGTGCCAGCAGGCTTTCGGGGGGGCCCCAGCATTTT.

The chain carries TRBV11-3 and TRBJ1-1; D possibly corresponds to TRBD1 (5 bases). V lost 3 bases, J lost 5 bases, and 10 bases lay in between. CDR1 is SGHNT, CDR2 YENEEA, per germline. This CDR3 comprises 13 residues. Here the CDR3 reads CASSLYGGTEAFF. The CDR3 nucleotides are TGTGCCAGCAGCTTGTATGGGGGAACTGAAGCTTTCTTT.

The chain is built from TRBV7-7 and TRBJ2-2; tentative D call: TRBD1 (5 bases). The germline CDR1 and CDR2 sequences are SSHAT and FNYEAQ (reference sequence). The CDR3 runs to 14 residues. Trimming took off 5 bases at V and 1 base at J, with 8 bases between the two ends. This CDR3 reads CASSPGQNTGELFF. The CDR3 bases are TGTGCCAGCAGCCCTGGACAGAACACCGGGGAGCTGTTTTTT.

The chain recombines TRBV2 with TRBJ2-1; the match to TRBD2 covers 9 bases. CDR1 SNHLY and CDR2 FYNNEI come from the germline V gene. V was pared by 2 bases and J by 0 bases, with 5 bases of the junction left unmatched. This CDR3 has 17 residues. The CDR3 region is CASSERAGGSSYNEQFF. The CDR3 DNA is TGTGCCAGCAGTGAACGTGCGGGGGGGAGCTCCTACAATGAGCAGTTCTTC.

This chain connects TRBV30 to TRBJ1-6; TRBD1 might be the D (6 bases). V gave up 5 bases and J gave up 10 bases, with 15 bases separating them. Germline V gene lookup returns CDR1 GTSNPN and CDR2 SVGIG (reference sequence). This CDR3 region has 13 residues. The CDR3: CAWETGVRSPLHF. The CDR3 coding sequence is TGTGCCTGGGAGACAGGCGTACGGTCACCCCTCCACTTT.

V gene TRBV11-1 combines with J gene TRBJ2-1; 9 bases map to TRBD2. The CDR3 is 14 residues long. V lost 4 bases and J lost 10; bases outside the gene matches: 8. Germline CDR1 and CDR2: SGHAT and FQDESV (reference sequence). The CDR3 DNA is TGTGCCAGCAGCTCTGGCGGGGGGGCTGGGGAGCAGTTCTTC. Its translation: CASSSGGGAGEQFF.